The 20 T cell receptor beta chains below all came from one sample that was sequenced in a study of T cell repertoires in cytomegalovirus infection. Using its own MiXCR run on the reads, TCRdb lists one record per CDR3 protein. The sample records about 250,000 distinct CDR3 sequences, under 8.5% being singletons. The source material was PBMCs. The origin of the receptors is a human donor in good health (CMV status not recorded). Some clones in this sample may be carry-over from other donors' samples.

This clonotype has at least ten counts. The genes are TRBV7-9 and TRBJ1-1; D call uncertain. CDR3 length: 12 residues. The V end lost 5 bases, the J end lost 8 bases, and 12 bases lay between the germline ends. From germline, CDR1 is SEHNR and CDR2 FQNEAQ (reference sequence). CDR3 protein: CASSPDATEAFF. DNA for the CDR3: TGTGCCAGCAGCCCCGATGCAACCGAAGCTTTCTTT.

The V call is TRBV20-1, the J call TRBJ1-1, with 7 nucleotides matching TRBD1. CDR1 and CDR2 from the germline V gene are DFQATT and SNEGSKA (reference sequence). With V trimmed by 4 bases and J by 4 bases, 6 bases remained unmatched. The CDR3 covers 13 residues. The CDR3 spells CSAIDRAGTEAFF. The CDR3 DNA sequence: TGCAGTGCTATTGACAGGGCGGGCACTGAAGCTTTCTTT.

This clonotype showed up many times. J is TRBJ1-2 and V is TRBV2; tentatively, D is TRBD1 (5 bases). Trimming removed 7 bases from V and 2 bases from J, with 14 bases in between. Germline loops: CDR1 SNHLY, CDR2 FYNNEI. The CDR3 consists of 14 residues. As DNA, the CDR3 is TGTGCCAGCACCTCAGACAGTGTGAACTATGGCTACACCTTC. This sequence encodes CASTSDSVNYGYTF.

This clonotype came up many times. The chain is built from TRBV6-1 and TRBJ2-3, with D possibly called TRBD1 or TRBD2 (5 bases each). Germline loops: CDR1 MNHNS, CDR2 SASEGT. V was pared by 3 bases and J by 3 bases, with 19 bases between. The CDR3 runs 17 residues. The DNA for the CDR3 is TGTGCCAGCAGTGAGCTTACCGGGACCGGGTCAACAGATACGCAGTATTTT. Translated, it gives CASSELTGTGSTDTQYF.

This clonotype has at least ten counts. The V and J genes are TRBV28 and TRBJ2-2; D not resolved. CDR3 length: 13 amino acids. V gave up 2 bases and J gave up 3 bases, with 4 bases separating them. Germline V CDR1 and CDR2: MDHEN, SYDVKM. DNA for the CDR3: TGTGCCAGCAGTTTAGGTTACACCGGGGAGCTGTTTTTT. Its translation: CASSLGYTGELFF.

This clonotype was seen repeatedly, ten times or more. The CDR3 DNA reads TGTGCCACCAGTGGGATAGTGGCCCCCGGGGAGCTGTTTTTT. Amino acids: CATSGIVAPGELFF. The chain carries TRBV24-1 and TRBJ2-2; no firm D call. The CDR3 runs to 14 residues. CDR1 KGHDR and CDR2 SFDVKD come from the germline V gene. Trimming took 5 bases from V and 6 from J, leaving 12 bases between them.

The sample holds many counts of this clonotype. This chain uses TRBV6-2 or TRBV6-3 with TRBJ1-6, with a possible D match to TRBD1 (6 bases). CDR1 is MNHEY, CDR2 SVGEGT, per germline. Trimming took off 5 bases at V and 6 bases at J, with 14 bases between the two ends. The CDR3 consists of 15 residues. CDR3 DNA: TGTGCCAGCAGTAATCAGGGGAGGCGTAATTCACCCCTCCACTTT. Its translation: CASSNQGRRNSPLHF.

This clonotype was found many times. V usage is TRBV7-2 and J usage is TRBJ2-3; 7 nucleotides agree with TRBD1. This CDR3 is built from 13 residues. Trimming at V came to 1 base and at J to 10 bases, leaving 5 bases not matched to a gene. Germline lookup yields CDR1 SGHTA and CDR2 FQGNSA. The CDR3 DNA is TGTGCCAGCAGCTTAGAAGACAGGGTTTCGCAGTATTTT. It encodes CASSLEDRVSQYF.

This clonotype was recorded at least ten times. The V and J genes are TRBV20-1 and TRBJ1-6; tentatively, D is TRBD1 (6 bases). The CDR3 sequence is 14 residues long. The germline V gene has CDR1 DFQATT and CDR2 SNEGSKA (reference sequence). V was trimmed by 1 base and J by 8 bases, leaving 12 bases between them. The CDR3 protein is CSARGTVLHSPLHF. In DNA, the CDR3 is TGCAGTGCTAGAGGGACAGTTCTACATTCACCCCTCCACTTT.

This clonotype was detected many times. The rearrangement links TRBV7-2 to TRBJ2-6, with D possibly called TRBD1 or TRBD2 (6 bases each). The CDR3 runs to 18 residues. The germline CDR1 and CDR2 sequences are SGHTA and FQGNSA. V was clipped by 4 bases and J by 2 bases, with 18 bases between them. CDR3 coding DNA: TGTGCCAGCAGCTCAAATAATAGGGGGGACGCTGGGGCCAACGTCCTGACTTTC. This encodes CASSSNNRGDAGANVLTF.

The rearrangement uses TRBV11-3 and TRBJ2-2, with D perhaps matching TRBD2 (6 bases). This CDR3 comprises 15 residues. V was trimmed by 4 bases and J by 2 bases, leaving 11 bases between them. CDR1 is SGHNT and CDR2 is YENEEA in the germline V gene. CDR3 sequence (DNA): TGTGCCAGCAGCTCTGGGGGGACCAACACCGGGGAGCTGTTTTTT. This codes for CASSSGGTNTGELFF. The full variable domain, its missing parts supplied by reference TRBV11-3 and TRBJ2-2, is EAGVVQSPRYKIIEKKQPVAFWCNPISGHNTLYWYLQNLGQGPELLIRYENEEAVDDSQLPKDRFSAERLKGVDSTLKIQPAELGDSAVYLCASSSGGTNTGELFFGEGSRLTVL.

This clonotype has a count of ten or more. V is TRBV7-2 and J is TRBJ2-7; no clear D. The germline CDR1 and CDR2 sequences are SGHTA and FQGNSA. The V gene lost 5 bases and the J gene lost 2 bases, with 7 bases spanning the gap. This CDR3 spans 12 amino acids. CDR3 sequence: CASSLQTYEQYF. DNA for the CDR3: TGTGCCAGCAGCCTGCAGACCTACGAGCAGTACTTC. Looking up the rest from reference TRBV7-2 and TRBJ2-7 gives the full variable domain: GAGVSQSPSNKVTEKGKDVELRCDPISGHTALYWYRQSLGQGLEFLIYFQGNSAPDKSGLPSDRFSAERTGGSVSTLTIQRTQQEDSAVYLCASSLQTYEQYFGPGTRLTVT.

The V gene is TRBV6-2 or TRBV6-3, the J gene TRBJ2-2, with 8 bases that match TRBD1. The CDR3 is 13 amino acids. Germline V gene lookup returns CDR1 MNHEY and CDR2 SVGEGT. V trimming: 7 bases; J trimming: 5 bases; junction bases outside the gene matches: 3. The CDR3 spells CASNTGGTGELFF. In DNA, the CDR3 is TGTGCCAGCAACACAGGGGGGACCGGGGAGCTGTTTTTT.

Ten or more counts support this clonotype. The chain employs TRBV7-2 and TRBJ2-1, with a tentative D call TRBD1 (6 bases). CDR1 is SGHTA and CDR2 is FQGNSA in the germline V gene. This CDR3 spans 15 amino acids. V gave up 5 bases and J gave up 5 bases, with 16 bases separating them. The DNA for the CDR3 is TGTGCCAGCAGCCTAAGGGACATTATTAACAATGAGCAGTTCTTC. Its protein product is CASSLRDIINNEQFF.

Ten or more counts support this clonotype. This chain connects TRBV6-5 to TRBJ2-7, with D perhaps assigned TRBD1 or TRBD2 (5 bases each). CDR1 and CDR2 from the germline V gene are MNHEY and SVGAGI. This CDR3 has 15 amino acids. With 0 bases removed from V and 2 bases from J, the gap between germline ends came to 11 bases. CDR3 region: CASSYSGVGAYEQYF. The CDR3 DNA reads as TGTGCCAGCAGTTACTCGGGGGTTGGAGCCTACGAGCAGTACTTC.

This clonotype was detected ten times or more. The V and J genes are TRBV7-9 and TRBJ1-2; tentative D call: TRBD1 (5 bases). Germline CDR1 is SEHNR and CDR2 is FQNEAQ (reference sequence). This CDR3 region has 18 residues. Trimming took off 1 base at V and 2 bases at J, with 20 bases between the two ends. CDR3 protein: CASSLEARRGAQNYGYTF. For the CDR3, the DNA is TGTGCCAGCAGCTTAGAGGCGAGGAGAGGGGCTCAAAACTATGGCTACACCTTC.

In this sample, this clonotype turned up many times. The V gene is TRBV27, the J gene TRBJ1-1, with D possibly TRBD1 on 5 matching bases. The length of the CDR3 is 15 residues. Trimming cost V 0 bases and J 2 bases, with 10 bases left between them. Germline V gives CDR1 MNHEY, CDR2 SMNVEV (reference sequence). CDR3: CASSLSGAGNTEAFF. The DNA for the CDR3 is TGTGCCAGCAGTTTATCCGGGGCGGGAAACACTGAAGCTTTCTTT.

The table lists this clonotype with many counts. V usage is TRBV28 and J usage is TRBJ1-2; D remains unclear. The ends were cut back, 5 bases at V and 0 bases at J, with 7 bases in the middle. The V gene's germline CDR1 is MDHEN and CDR2 SYDVKM. The CDR3 consists of 13 residues. The CDR3, as DNA: TGTGCCAGCAGTATCAGTGCTAACTATGGCTACACCTTC. Its translation is CASSISANYGYTF.

The V call is TRBV20-1, the J call TRBJ2-1; 11 bases match TRBD2. The CDR3 spans 16 residues. V lost 6 bases and J lost 4; bases outside the gene matches: 11. Germline CDR1 is DFQATT and CDR2 is SNEGSKA (reference sequence). The CDR3: CSALSGGASAYNEQFF. The CDR3 nucleotides read TGCAGTGCCCTTAGCGGGGGGGCCTCGGCTTACAATGAGCAGTTCTTC.

This chain uses TRBV4-1 with TRBJ1-1, with a possible D match to TRBD1 (5 bases). Trimming took 2 bases from V and 8 from J, leaving 15 bases between them. Germline CDR1 reads MGHRA; CDR2 reads YSYEKL. CDR3 length equals 14 residues. The CDR3 here is CASSQSPGSPEAFF. Written as DNA, the CDR3 is TGCGCCAGCAGCCAAAGCCCAGGGTCTCCCGAAGCTTTCTTT.